A selection of T cell receptor beta chains follows, all from one sample in a study of radiation and T cells in renal cell carcinoma. The method was immunoSEQ multiplex PCR; TCRdb's version includes in-frame clones alone and lacks a portion of them. Counted here are approximately 120,000 clones, approximately 82% occurring once; the ten biggest clones make up 3%. The sequences come from blood, collected from a patient whose treatment included radiotherapy and nephrectomy. The receptors stem from a woman aged 55-75 years with renal cell carcinoma. Both conserved end residues are part of each CDR3. A D gene is named only where the DNA matches it firmly. Rows may omit the clone size; those that give it use once, few, many or a size class.

>TRBV28|TRBJ2-5|TRBD1|NA
CASSLGVYGTGVRETQYF
TGTGCCAGCAGTTTAGGGGTATACGGGACAGGGGTACGGGAAACCCAGTACTTC
>TRBV4-1|TRBJ2-5|NA|NA
CASSQGALGETQYF
TGCGCCAGCAGCCAGGGGGCGCTGGGAGAGACCCAGTACTTC
>TRBV6-5|TRBJ1-6|TRBD1|NA
CASSGDRNNSPLHF
TGTGCCAGCAGTGGGGACAGGAATAATTCACCCCTCCACTTT
>TRBV30|TRBJ2-3|TRBD2|few
CAWSRAGGVDTQYF
TGTGCCTGGAGTCGAGCGGGAGGCGTAGATACGCAGTATTTT
>TRBV6-5|TRBJ2-7|TRBD2|NA
CASRISGGTSYEQYF
TGTGCCAGCAGAATAAGCGGGGGAACCTCCTACGAGCAGTACTTC
>TRBV28|TRBJ1-2|NA|once
CASSLDSYGYTF
TGTGCCAGCAGCCTGGACAGCTATGGCTACACCTTC
>TRBV28|TRBJ1-6|NA|many
CASSLLGEDNSPLHF
TGTGCCAGCAGTTTATTGGGGGAGGATAATTCACCCCTCCACTTT
>TRBV19|TRBJ1-5|NA|NA
CASSIRQGNQPQHF
TGTGCCAGTAGTATCCGACAGGGCAATCAGCCCCAGCATTTT
>TRBV7-9|TRBJ1-4|TRBD1|NA
CASSQTGGSEKLFF
TGTGCCAGCAGCCAGACAGGGGGCAGCGAAAAACTGTTTTTT
>TRBV10-2|TRBJ2-7|TRBD1|NA
CASRPGQFYEQYF
TGCGCCAGCAGGCCGGGACAGTTCTACGAGCAGTACTTC
>TRBV18|TRBJ1-1|NA|NA
CASSQGKNTEAFF
TGTGCCAGCTCCCAGGGGAAGAACACTGAAGCTTTCTTT
>TRBV27|TRBJ2-7|NA|NA
CASSQGGEQYF
TGTGCCAGCAGTCAAGGTGGCGAGCAGTACTTC
>TRBV28|TRBJ2-1|NA|NA
CASTISQSSYNEQFF
TGTGCCAGCACCATCAGCCAGAGCTCCTACAATGAGCAGTTCTTC
>TRBV5-1|TRBJ1-2|NA|NA
CASSLGLAGYTF
TGCGCCAGCAGCTTAGGGTTGGCTGGCTACACCTTC
>TRBV9|TRBJ2-2|NA|NA
CASRTGVTGELFF
TGTGCCAGCAGGACGGGAGTAACCGGGGAGCTGTTTTTT
>TRBV5-1|TRBJ2-7|NA|NA
CASSSSVTSYEQYF
TGCGCCAGCAGCTCGAGCGTAACCTCCTACGAGCAGTACTTC
>TRBV6-5|TRBJ1-4|NA|NA
CASSYEDREKLFF
TGTGCCAGCAGTTACGAAGACCGTGAAAAACTGTTTTTT
>TRBV6-5|TRBJ2-2|NA|NA
CASTRGGRVTGELFF
TGTGCCAGCACCCGAGGGGGGCGGGTCACCGGGGAGCTGTTTTTT
>TRBV7-9|TRBJ1-1|NA|NA
CASSSGFYGGSGEAFF
TGTGCCAGCAGCTCGGGGTTCTATGGGGGGAGTGGTGAAGCTTTCTTT
>TRBV5-4|TRBJ1-6|NA|NA
CASSSAGTHSPLHF
TGTGCCAGCAGCTCGGCCGGGACCCATTCACCCCTCCACTTT
>TRBV29-1|TRBJ2-7|NA|NA
CSVGASYEQYF
TGCAGCGTGGGAGCTTCCTACGAGCAGTACTTC
>TRBV30|TRBJ2-3|TRBD2|NA
CAWSVASGRTDTQYF
TGTGCCTGGAGTGTGGCTAGCGGGAGGACAGATACGCAGTATTTT
>TRBV29-1|TRBJ2-5|NA|NA
CSVAGLQGETQYF
TGCAGCGTCGCGGGTCTCCAAGGGGAGACCCAGTACTTC
>TRBV7-2|TRBJ1-1|NA|NA
CASSLRGTSEAFF
TGTGCCAGCAGCTTACGGGGGACATCTGAAGCTTTCTTT
>TRBV5-1|TRBJ2-5|TRBD2|NA
CASSFRGGRAGETQYF
TGCGCCAGCAGCTTCCGCGGCGGGAGGGCCGGAGAGACCCAGTACTTC
>TRBV10-1|TRBJ2-3|TRBD2|NA
CASSERTSGGSTDTQYF
TGCGCCAGCAGTGAGAGGACTAGCGGGGGTAGCACAGATACGCAGTATTTT
>TRBV18|TRBJ2-7|NA|NA
CASSPWQGRSEREDEQYF
TGTGCCAGCTCACCATGGCAGGGGCGGTCAGAGAGGGAGGACGAGCAGTACTTC
>TRBV5-1|TRBJ2-6|NA|NA
CASSLSGGSGANVLTF
TGCGCCAGCAGCTTGTCTGGGGGGTCTGGGGCCAACGTCCTGACTTTC
>TRBV5-1|TRBJ2-2|TRBD2|NA
CASSFRLAGNTGELFF
TGCGCCAGCAGCTTCCGACTAGCGGGCAACACCGGGGAGCTGTTTTTT
>TRBV9|TRBJ1-3|NA|NA
CASSVEPQAFSGNTIYF
TGTGCCAGCAGCGTAGAACCCCAGGCGTTCTCTGGAAACACCATATATTTT
>TRBV7-2|TRBJ2-2|NA|NA
CASSTPPKASNTGELFF
TGTGCCAGCAGCACCCCACCGAAAGCGTCGAACACCGGGGAGCTGTTTTTT
>TRBV5-1|TRBJ1-1|NA|NA
CASSPGTGAGTLRVNTEAFF
TGCGCCAGCAGCCCGGGGACCGGGGCAGGCACCCTGAGGGTGAACACTGAAGCTTTCTTT
>TRBV28|TRBJ1-5|TRBD1|once
CASQPGTEGPFSNQPQHF
TGTGCCAGCCAACCCGGGACAGAGGGCCCCTTTAGCAATCAGCCCCAGCATTTT
>TRBV6-5|TRBJ2-7|TRBD1|NA
CASRTGGRLSDEQYF
TGTGCCAGCAGGACAGGGGGCAGATTGTCGGACGAGCAGTACTTC
>TRBV5-6|TRBJ2-3|NA|NA
CASSLLGTVSTDTQYF
TGTGCCAGCAGCTTGTTGGGTACGGTCAGCACAGATACGCAGTATTTT
>TRBV4-1|TRBJ2-5|NA|NA
CASSQDSGFQETQYF
TGCGCCAGCAGCCAAGATTCGGGGTTCCAAGAGACCCAGTACTTC
>TRBV4-2|TRBJ2-5|TRBD2|NA
CASSQGLAGGHETQYF
TGTGCCAGCAGCCAAGGACTAGCGGGAGGCCACGAGACCCAGTACTTC
>TRBV7-9|TRBJ2-7|NA|NA
CASSSGRGHEQYF
TGTGCCAGCAGCTCCGGCAGGGGTCACGAGCAGTACTTC
>TRBV29-1|TRBJ2-5|NA|NA
CSVEETSFGETQYF
TGCAGCGTTGAAGAGACAAGTTTCGGGGAGACCCAGTACTTC
>TRBV5-4|TRBJ2-2|NA|NA
CASSSYPRTVGNKLFF
TGTGCCAGCAGCAGCTACCCTCGGACAGTGGGCAATAAGCTGTTTTTT
>TRBV5-6|TRBJ2-5|NA|NA
CASSFQSAYGGPGTQYF
TGTGCCAGCAGCTTCCAGAGCGCGTACGGGGGGCCTGGGACCCAGTACTTC
>TRBV7-2|TRBJ2-3|NA|NA
CASSLDPPDTQYF
TGTGCCAGCAGCCTCGATCCCCCAGATACGCAGTATTTT
>TRBV28|TRBJ2-7|TRBD1|NA
CASSSWTGSYEQYF
TGTGCCAGCAGTTCCTGGACAGGGAGCTATGAGCAGTACTTC
>TRBV5-1|TRBJ2-7|NA|NA
CASSSPDISNYEQYF
TGCGCCAGCAGCTCCCCAGACATTTCCAACTACGAGCAGTACTTC
>TRBV13|TRBJ1-4|NA|NA
CASSGSRDEKLFF
TGTGCCAGCAGCGGATCGAGAGATGAAAAACTGTTTTTT
>TRBV11-2|TRBJ1-4|NA|NA
CASSSETVYDEKLFF
TGTGCCAGCAGCTCCGAGACAGTCTACGATGAAAAACTGTTTTTT
>TRBV25-1|TRBJ2-3|NA|NA
CASSPALAASTDTQYF
TGTGCCAGCAGCCCAGCTCTAGCAGCTAGCACAGATACGCAGTATTTT
>TRBV10-3|TRBJ2-7|TRBD2|NA
CAIGRGEGEQYF
TGTGCCATCGGTAGAGGGGAGGGCGAGCAGTACTTC
>TRBV5-4|TRBJ2-7|NA|NA
CASRAILGEQYF
TGTGCCAGCAGAGCCATCCTCGGCGAGCAGTACTTC